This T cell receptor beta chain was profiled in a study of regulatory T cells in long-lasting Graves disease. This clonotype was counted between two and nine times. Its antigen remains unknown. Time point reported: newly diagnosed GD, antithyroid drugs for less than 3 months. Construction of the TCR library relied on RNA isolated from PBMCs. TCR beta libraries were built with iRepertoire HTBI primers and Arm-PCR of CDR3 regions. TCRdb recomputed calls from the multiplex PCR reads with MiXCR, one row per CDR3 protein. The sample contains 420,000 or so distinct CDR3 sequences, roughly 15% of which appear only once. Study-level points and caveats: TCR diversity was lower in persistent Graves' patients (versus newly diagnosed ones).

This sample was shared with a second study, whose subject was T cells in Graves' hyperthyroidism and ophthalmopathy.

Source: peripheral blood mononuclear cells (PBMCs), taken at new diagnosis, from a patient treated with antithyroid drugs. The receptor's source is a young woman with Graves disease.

The CDR3 DNA follows: TGTGCCAGTAGCAACAGGGGGCCAACTACTGAAGCTTTCTTT. Protein: CASSNRGPTTEAFF. This chain links TRBV19 with TRBJ1-1; 9 bases fit TRBD1. CDR3 size: 14 residues. CDR1 is LNHDA and CDR2 is SQIVND in the germline V gene (reference sequence). Trimming cost V 6 bases and J 5 bases; bases outside gene matches: 7.